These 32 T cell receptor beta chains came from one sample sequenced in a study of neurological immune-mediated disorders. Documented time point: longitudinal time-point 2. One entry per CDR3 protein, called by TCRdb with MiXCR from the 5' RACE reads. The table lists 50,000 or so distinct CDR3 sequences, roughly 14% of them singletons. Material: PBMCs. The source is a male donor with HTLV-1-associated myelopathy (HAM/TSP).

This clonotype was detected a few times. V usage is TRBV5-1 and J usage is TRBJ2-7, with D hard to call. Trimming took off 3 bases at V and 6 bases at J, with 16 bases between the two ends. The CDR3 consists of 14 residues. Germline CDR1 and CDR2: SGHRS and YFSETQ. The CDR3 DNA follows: TGCGCCAGCAGCTATAGCTTTGAAGTGTCCGAGCAGTACTTC. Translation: CASSYSFEVSEQYF.

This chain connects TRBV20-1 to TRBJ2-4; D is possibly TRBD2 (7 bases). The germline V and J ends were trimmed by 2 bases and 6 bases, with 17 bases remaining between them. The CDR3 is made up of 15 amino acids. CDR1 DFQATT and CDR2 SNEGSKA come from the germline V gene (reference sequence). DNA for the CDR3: TGCAGTGCTAGACCTTCCGGGGGGCTCCTAAACATTCAGTACTTC. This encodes CSARPSGGLLNIQYF.

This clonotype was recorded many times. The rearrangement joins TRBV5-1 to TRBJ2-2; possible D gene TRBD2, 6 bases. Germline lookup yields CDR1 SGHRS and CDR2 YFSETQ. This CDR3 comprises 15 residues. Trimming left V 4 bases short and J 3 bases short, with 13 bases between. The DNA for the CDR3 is TGCGCCAGCAGCCTGAGTACGGGGGACACCGGGGAGCTGTTTTTT. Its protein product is CASSLSTGDTGELFF.

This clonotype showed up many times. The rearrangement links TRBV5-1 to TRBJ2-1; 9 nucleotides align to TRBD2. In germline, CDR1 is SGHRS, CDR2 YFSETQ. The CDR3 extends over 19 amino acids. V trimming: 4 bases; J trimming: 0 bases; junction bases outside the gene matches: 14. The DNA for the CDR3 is TGCGCCAGCAGCCCCTGGGGTAGCGGGGGATCGAGCTCCTACAATGAGCAGTTCTTC. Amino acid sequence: CASSPWGSGGSSSYNEQFF.

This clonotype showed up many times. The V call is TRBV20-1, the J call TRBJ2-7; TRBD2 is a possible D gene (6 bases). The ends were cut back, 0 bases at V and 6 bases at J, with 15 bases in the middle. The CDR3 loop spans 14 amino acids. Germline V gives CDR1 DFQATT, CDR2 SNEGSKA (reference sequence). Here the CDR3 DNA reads TGCAGTGCTAGAGATCCCCGGGAGCTTGCCGAGCAGTACTTC. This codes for CSARDPRELAEQYF.

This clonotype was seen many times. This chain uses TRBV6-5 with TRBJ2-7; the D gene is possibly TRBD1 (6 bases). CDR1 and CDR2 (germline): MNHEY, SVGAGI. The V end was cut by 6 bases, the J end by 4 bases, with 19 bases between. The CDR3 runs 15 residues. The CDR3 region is CASSLTGQTEYEQYF. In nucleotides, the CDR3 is TGTGCCAGCAGCCTCACCGGACAGACCGAATACGAGCAGTACTTC.

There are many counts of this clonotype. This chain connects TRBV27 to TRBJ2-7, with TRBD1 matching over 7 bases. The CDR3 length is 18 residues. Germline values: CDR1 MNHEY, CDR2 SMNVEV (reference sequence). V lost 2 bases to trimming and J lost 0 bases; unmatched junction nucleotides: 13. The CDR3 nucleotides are TGTGCCAGCAGTTTAAAGGGACAGCTTGCAACCCGCTCCTACGAGCAGTACTTC. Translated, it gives CASSLKGQLATRSYEQYF.

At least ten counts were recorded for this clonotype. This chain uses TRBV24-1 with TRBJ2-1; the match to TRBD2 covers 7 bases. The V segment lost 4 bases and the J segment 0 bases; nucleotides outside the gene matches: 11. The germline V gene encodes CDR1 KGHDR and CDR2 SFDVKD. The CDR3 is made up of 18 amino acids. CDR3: CATSDRGGAGSSYNEQFF. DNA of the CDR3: TGTGCCACCAGTGACCGGGGAGGGGCGGGAAGCTCCTACAATGAGCAGTTCTTC.

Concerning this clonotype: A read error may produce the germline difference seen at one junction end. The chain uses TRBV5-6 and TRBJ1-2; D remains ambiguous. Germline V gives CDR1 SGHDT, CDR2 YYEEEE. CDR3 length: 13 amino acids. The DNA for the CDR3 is TGTGCAAGCAGCTTTCTAAGTAGGGTTGGCTACACCTTC. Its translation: CASSFLSRVGYTF.

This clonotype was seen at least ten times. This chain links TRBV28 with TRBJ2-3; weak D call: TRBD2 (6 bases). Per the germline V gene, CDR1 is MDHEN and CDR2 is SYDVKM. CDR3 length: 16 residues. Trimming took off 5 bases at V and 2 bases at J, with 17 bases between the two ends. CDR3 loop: CASSLIGLATTDTQYF. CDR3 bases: TGTGCCAGCAGTCTAATAGGGCTAGCGACCACAGATACGCAGTATTTT.

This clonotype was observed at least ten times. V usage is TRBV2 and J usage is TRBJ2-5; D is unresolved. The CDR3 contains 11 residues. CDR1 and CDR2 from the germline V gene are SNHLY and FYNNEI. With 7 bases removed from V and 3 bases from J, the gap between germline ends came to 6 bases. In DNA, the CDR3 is TGTGCCAGCACCTCCAAAGAGACCCAGTACTTC. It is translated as CASTSKETQYF.

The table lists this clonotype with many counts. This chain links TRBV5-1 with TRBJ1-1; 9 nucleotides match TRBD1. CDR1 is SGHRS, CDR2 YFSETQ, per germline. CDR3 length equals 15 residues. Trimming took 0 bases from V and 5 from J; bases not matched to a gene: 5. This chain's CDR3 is CASSLGTGVQTEAFF. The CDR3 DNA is TGCGCCAGCAGCTTGGGGACAGGGGTTCAGACTGAAGCTTTCTTT. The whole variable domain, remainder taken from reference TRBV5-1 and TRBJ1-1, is KAGVTQTPRYLIKTRGQQVTLSCSPISGHRSVSWYQQTPGQGLQFLFEYFSETQRNKGNFPGRFSGRQFSNSRSEMNVSTLELGDSALYLCASSLGTGVQTEAFFGQGTRLTVV.

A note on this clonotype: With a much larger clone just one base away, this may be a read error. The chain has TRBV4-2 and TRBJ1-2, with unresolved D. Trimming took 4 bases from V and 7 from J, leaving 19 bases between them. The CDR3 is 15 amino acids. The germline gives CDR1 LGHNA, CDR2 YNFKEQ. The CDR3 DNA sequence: TGTGCCAGCAGCCCAAATCGTCTCCAGACTATTGGCTACACCTTC. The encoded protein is CASSPNRLQTIGYTF.

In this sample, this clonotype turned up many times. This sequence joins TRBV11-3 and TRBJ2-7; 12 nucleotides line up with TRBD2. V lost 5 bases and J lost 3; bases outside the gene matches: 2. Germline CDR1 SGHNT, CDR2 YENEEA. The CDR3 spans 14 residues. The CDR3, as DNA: TGTGCCAGCAGCCCGACTAGCGGGAGCTACGAGCAGTACTTC. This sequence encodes CASSPTSGSYEQYF.

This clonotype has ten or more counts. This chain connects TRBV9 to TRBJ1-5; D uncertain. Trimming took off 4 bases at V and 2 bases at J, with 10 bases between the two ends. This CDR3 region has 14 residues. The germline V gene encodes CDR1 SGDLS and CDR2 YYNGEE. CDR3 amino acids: CASSPELGNQPQHF. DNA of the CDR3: TGTGCCAGCAGCCCGGAGTTGGGCAATCAGCCCCAGCATTTT.

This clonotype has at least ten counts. CDR3 DNA: TGTGCCAGCAGTTTATTGTTGGGGGAGAGGGATAGAGGGTCGGATACGCAGTATTTT. Protein product: CASSLLLGERDRGSDTQYF. V is TRBV28 and J is TRBJ2-3; D possibly matches TRBD1 or TRBD2 (5 bases each). V lost 1 base, J lost 6 bases, and 26 bases lay in between. The CDR3 has 19 amino acids. The germline CDR1 and CDR2 sequences are MDHEN and SYDVKM. The full variable domain, with the rest looked up from reference TRBV28 and TRBJ2-3, is DVKVTQSSRYLVKRTGEKVFLECVQDMDHENMFWYRQDPGLGLRLIYFSYDVKMKEKGDIPEGYSVSREKKERFSLILESASTNQTSMYLCASSLLLGERDRGSDTQYFGPGTRLTVL.

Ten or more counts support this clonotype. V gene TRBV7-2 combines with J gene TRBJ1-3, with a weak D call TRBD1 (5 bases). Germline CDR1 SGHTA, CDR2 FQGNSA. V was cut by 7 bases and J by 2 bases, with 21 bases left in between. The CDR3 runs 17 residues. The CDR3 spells CASTFAPGLLAGNTIYF. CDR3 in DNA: TGTGCCAGCACATTCGCCCCGGGACTGCTGGCTGGAAACACCATATATTTT.

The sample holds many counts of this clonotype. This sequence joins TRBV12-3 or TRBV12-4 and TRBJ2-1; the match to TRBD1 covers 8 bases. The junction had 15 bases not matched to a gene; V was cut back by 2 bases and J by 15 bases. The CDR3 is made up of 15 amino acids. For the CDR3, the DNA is TGTGCCAGCAGTTTACGGCAGGGGGCTGACTTTGGTCGGTTCTTC. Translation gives CASSLRQGADFGRFF.

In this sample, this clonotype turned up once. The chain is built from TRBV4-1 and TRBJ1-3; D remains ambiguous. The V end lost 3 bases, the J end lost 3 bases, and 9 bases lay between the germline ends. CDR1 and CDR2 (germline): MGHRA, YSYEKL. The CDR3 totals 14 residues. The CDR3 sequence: CASSQTDVGNTIYF. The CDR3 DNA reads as TGCGCCAGCAGCCAGACTGATGTTGGAAACACCATATATTTT.

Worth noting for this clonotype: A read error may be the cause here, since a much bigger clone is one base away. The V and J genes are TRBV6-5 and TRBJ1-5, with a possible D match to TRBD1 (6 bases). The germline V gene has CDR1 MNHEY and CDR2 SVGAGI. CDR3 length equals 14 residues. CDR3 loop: CASSRTASNQPKHF. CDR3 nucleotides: TGTGCCAGCAGCAGGACAGCTAGCAATCAGCCCAAGCATTTT.

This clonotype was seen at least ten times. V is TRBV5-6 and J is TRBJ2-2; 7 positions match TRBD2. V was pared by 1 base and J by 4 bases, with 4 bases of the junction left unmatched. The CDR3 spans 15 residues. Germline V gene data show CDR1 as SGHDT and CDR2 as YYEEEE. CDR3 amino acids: CASSLPGGVTGELFF. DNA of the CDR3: TGTGCCAGCAGCTTGCCGGGGGGAGTCACCGGGGAGCTGTTTTTT.

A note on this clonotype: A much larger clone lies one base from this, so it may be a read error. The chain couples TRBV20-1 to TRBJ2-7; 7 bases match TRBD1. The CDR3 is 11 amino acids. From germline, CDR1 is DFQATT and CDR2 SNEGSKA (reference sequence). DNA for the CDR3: TGCAGTACTAGACAGGGTCGCGAGCAGTACTTC. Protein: CSTRQGREQYF.

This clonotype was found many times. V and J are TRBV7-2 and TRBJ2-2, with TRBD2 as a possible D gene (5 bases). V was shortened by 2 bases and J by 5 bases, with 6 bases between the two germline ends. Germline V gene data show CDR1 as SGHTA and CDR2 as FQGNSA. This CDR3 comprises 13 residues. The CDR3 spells CASSLTGTGELFF. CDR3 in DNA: TGTGCCAGCAGCTTAACGGGGACCGGGGAGCTGTTTTTT.

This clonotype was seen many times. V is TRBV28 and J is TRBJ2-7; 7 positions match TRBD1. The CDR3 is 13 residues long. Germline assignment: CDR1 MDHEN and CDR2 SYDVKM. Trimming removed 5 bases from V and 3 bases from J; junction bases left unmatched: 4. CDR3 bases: TGTGCCAGCAGTAAAGGGGGCTACTACGAGCAGTACTTC. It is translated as CASSKGGYYEQYF.

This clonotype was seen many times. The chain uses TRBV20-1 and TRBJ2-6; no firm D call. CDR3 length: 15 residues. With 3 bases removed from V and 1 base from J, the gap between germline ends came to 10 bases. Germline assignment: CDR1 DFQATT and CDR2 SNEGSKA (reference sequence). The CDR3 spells CSASHPVSGANVLTF. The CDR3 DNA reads TGCAGTGCTAGTCACCCTGTATCTGGGGCCAACGTCCTGACTTTC.

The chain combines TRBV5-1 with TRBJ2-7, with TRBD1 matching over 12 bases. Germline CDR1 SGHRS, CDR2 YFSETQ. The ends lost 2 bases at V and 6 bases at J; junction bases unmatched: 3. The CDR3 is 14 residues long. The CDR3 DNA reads TGCGCCAGCAGCTTCGGGACAGGGGGCGGCGAGCAGTACTTC. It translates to CASSFGTGGGEQYF.

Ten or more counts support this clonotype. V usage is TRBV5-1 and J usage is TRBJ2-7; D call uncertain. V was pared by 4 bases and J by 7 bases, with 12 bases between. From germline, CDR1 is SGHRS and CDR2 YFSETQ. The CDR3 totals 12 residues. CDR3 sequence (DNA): TGCGCCAGCAGCACGCCGGCGCTTGAGCAGTACTTC. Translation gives CASSTPALEQYF.

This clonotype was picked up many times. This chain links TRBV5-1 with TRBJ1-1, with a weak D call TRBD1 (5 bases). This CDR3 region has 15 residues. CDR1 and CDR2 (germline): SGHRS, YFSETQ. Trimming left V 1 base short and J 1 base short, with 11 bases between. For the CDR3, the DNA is TGCGCCAGCAGCTTGCCCGGGACGGCGAACACTGAAGCTTTCTTT. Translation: CASSLPGTANTEAFF.

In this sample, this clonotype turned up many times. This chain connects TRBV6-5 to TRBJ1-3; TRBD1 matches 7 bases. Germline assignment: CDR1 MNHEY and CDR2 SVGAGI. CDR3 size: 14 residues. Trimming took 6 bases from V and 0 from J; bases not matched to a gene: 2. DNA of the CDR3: TGTGCCAGCAGCCAGGGGGTCTCTGGAAACACCATATATTTT. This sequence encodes CASSQGVSGNTIYF.

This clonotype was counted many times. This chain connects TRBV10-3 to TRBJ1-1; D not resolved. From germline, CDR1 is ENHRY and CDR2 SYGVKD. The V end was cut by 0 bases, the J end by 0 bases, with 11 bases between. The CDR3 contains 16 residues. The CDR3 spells CAISESSWLMNTEAFF. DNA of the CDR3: TGTGCCATCAGTGAGTCGAGTTGGCTTATGAACACTGAAGCTTTCTTT.

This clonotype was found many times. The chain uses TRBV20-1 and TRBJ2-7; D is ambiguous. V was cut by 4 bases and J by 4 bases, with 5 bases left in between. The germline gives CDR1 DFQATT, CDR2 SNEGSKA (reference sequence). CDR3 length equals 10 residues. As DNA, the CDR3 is TGCAGTGCTAAGGGTTACGAGCAGTACTTC. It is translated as CSAKGYEQYF.

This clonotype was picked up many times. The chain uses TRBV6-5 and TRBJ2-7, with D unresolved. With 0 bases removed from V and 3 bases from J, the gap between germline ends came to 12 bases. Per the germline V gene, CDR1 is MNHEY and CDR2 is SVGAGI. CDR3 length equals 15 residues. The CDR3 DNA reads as TGTGCCAGCAGTTACTCGAGTGGATATAACTACGAGCAGTACTTC. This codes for CASSYSSGYNYEQYF.